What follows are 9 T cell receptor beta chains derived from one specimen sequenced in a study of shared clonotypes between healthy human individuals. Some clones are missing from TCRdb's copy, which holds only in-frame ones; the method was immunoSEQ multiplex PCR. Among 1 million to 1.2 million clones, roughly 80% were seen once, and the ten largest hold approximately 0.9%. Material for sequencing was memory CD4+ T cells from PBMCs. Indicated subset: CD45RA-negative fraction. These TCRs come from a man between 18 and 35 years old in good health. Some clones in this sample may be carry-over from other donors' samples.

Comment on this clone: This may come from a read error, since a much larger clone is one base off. The CDR3 bases are TGTGCCAGCAGTGACAGGGAAGAGACCCAGTACTTC. Translating it yields CASSDREETQYF. The chain is built from TRBV6-6 and TRBJ2-5; 7 positions agree with TRBD1. This CDR3 spans 12 amino acids. V shed 5 bases and J 3 bases; nucleotides not matched to a gene: 0. In germline, CDR1 is MNHNY, CDR2 SVGAGI (reference sequence).

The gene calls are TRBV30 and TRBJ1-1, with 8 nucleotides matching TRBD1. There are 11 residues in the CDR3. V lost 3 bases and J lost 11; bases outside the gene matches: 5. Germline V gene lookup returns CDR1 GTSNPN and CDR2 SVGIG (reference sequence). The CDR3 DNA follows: TGTGCCTGGAGCGACAGGGGAGAGGCTTTCTTT. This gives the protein CAWSDRGEAFF.

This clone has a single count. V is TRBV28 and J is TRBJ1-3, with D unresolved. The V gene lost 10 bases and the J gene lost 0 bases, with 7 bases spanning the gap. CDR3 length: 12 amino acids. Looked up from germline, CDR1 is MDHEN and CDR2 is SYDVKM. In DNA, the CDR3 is TGTGCCACCAGATACTCTGGAAACACCATATATTTT. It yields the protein CATRYSGNTIYF.

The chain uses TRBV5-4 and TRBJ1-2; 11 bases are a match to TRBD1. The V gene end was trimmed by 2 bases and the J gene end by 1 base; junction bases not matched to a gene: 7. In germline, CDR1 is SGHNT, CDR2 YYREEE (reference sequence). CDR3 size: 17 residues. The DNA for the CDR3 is TGTGCCAGCAGCTTCGGGACAGGGGGTGGAATTAACTATGGCTACACCTTC. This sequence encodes CASSFGTGGGINYGYTF.

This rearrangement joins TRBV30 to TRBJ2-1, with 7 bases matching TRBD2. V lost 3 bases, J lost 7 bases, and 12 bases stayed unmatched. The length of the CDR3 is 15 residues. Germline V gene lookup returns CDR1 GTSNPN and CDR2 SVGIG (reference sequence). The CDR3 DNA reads TGTGCCTGGAGCCAGCTGGCGGGAGTGGCGAATGAGCAGTTCTTC. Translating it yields CAWSQLAGVANEQFF. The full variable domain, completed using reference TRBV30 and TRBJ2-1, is SQTIHQWPATLVQPVGSPLSLECTVEGTSNPNLYWYRQAAGRGLQLLFYSVGIGQISSEVPQNLSASRPQDRQFILSSKKLLLSDSGFYLCAWSQLAGVANEQFFGPGTRLTVL.

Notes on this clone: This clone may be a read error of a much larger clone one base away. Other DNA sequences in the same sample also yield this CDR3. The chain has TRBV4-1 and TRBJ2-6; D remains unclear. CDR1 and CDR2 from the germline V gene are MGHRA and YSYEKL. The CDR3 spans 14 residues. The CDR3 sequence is CASSQDSGANVLTF. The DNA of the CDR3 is TGCGCCAGCAGCCAAGATTCTGGTGCCAACGTCCTGACTTTC.

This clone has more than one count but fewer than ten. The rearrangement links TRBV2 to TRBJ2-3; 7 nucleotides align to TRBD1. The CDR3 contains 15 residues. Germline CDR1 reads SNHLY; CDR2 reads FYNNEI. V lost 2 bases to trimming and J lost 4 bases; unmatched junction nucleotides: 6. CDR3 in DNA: TGTGCCAGCAGTGAATATGGGCAGGGGGCAGATACGCAGTATTTT. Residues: CASSEYGQGADTQYF.

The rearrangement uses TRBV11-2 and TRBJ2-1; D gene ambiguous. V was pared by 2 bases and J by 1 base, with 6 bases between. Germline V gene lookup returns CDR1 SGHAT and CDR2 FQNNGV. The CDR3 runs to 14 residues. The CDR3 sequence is CASSLRLSYNEQFF. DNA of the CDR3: TGTGCCAGCAGCTTACGATTGTCCTACAATGAGCAGTTCTTC.

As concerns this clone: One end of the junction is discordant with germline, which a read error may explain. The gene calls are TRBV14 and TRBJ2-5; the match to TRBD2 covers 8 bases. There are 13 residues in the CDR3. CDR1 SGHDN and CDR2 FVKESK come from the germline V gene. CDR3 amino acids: CATSGSLQETQYF. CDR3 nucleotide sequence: TGTGCCACCAGCGGGAGTTTGCAAGAGACCCAGTACTTC.